This is a list of T cell receptor beta chains from one sample in a study of blood T cell repertoires in COVID-19. Measured with immunoSEQ multiplex PCR; TCRdb has only the in-frame clones, and not every one. Here the sample spans under 300,000 clones, approximately 86% being singletons. Source material: peripheral blood. These receptors all stem from a woman aged 65 to 85 with COVID-19, enrolled during active disease. Both conserved end residues are part of each CDR3.

j_gene	v_gene	CDR3aa
TRBJ1-5	TRBV12-3/TRBV12-4	CASTISNQPQHF
TRBJ2-7	TRBV5-1	CASSFSPPLAGITYEQYF
TRBJ2-7	TRBV3-1/TRBV3-2	CASSQRDRAGEQYF
TRBJ2-3	TRBV4-1	CASSQEGGRVGDTQYF
TRBJ1-3	TRBV2	CASAAGVGNTIYF
TRBJ2-7	TRBV4-1	CASSRGQQYEQYF
TRBJ1-1	TRBV6-2/TRBV6-3	CASSYSIPAEAFF
TRBJ2-5	TRBV29-1	CSVEGGYETQYF
TRBJ2-3	TRBV24-1	CATSPLGLAETDTQYF
TRBJ2-5	TRBV24-1	CATSVRGAPETQYF
TRBJ2-4	TRBV2	CASSEARTGLGNIQYF
TRBJ1-3	TRBV15	CATSRGGVGTGNTIYF
TRBJ2-1	TRBV28	CASRSGGAGLDEQFF
TRBJ1-1	TRBV6-5	CASSLGPEAFF
TRBJ2-7	TRBV6-2/TRBV6-3	CASSYQQGRESEQYF
TRBJ2-7	TRBV4-2	CASSQERGSEQYF
TRBJ2-5	TRBV28	CASSSGVTQYF
TRBJ1-4	TRBV7-2	CASSLPGGSTTNEKLFF
TRBJ1-4	TRBV29-1	CSGMVDRANEKLFF
TRBJ1-4	TRBV6-5	CASSYYRDEKLFF
TRBJ1-6	TRBV5-1	CASSFGGSYNSPLHF
TRBJ2-1	TRBV18	CASSTGKAGDNEQFF
TRBJ1-6	TRBV27	CASSFFPGGSPLHF
TRBJ2-7	TRBV28	CASSLRDSFYEQYF
TRBJ1-2	TRBV20-1	CSAGGDRGKDGYTF
TRBJ1-2	TRBV29-1	CSAGTGDLYGYTF
TRBJ2-2	TRBV6-1	CASSEAGPNGGELFF
TRBJ2-3	TRBV2	CASSEKGLAGEGDTQYF
TRBJ1-2	TRBV4-2	CASSLLTGSYGYTF
TRBJ2-7	TRBV2	CASSDGTGGLSYEQYF
TRBJ2-3	TRBV4-1	CASSLRTSGGSTDTQYF
TRBJ2-7	TRBV29-1	CSVELGQGASYEQYF
TRBJ2-7	TRBV5-4	CASSPVAASYEQYF
TRBJ1-1	TRBV11-2	CASSPWDRGSTAFF
TRBJ1-5	TRBV28	CASSRDRGTYSNQPQHF
TRBJ1-3	TRBV13	CASSAGTGYGNTIYF
TRBJ2-2	TRBV10-3	CAISERTGQTGELFF
TRBJ2-3	TRBV4-3	CASSQDLGASKGTDTQYF
TRBJ1-1	TRBV27	CASGYTASAFF
TRBJ2-1	TRBV19	CASSVSGTLYNEQFF
TRBJ1-2	TRBV6-5	CASVRDPNYGYTF
TRBJ1-3	TRBV5-1	CASSLRGGNTIYF
TRBJ2-5	TRBV2	CASSGVSPGETQYF
TRBJ1-1	TRBV9	CASSVVGGRDTEAFF
TRBJ1-6	TRBV25-1	CASSNRQGGPPLHF
TRBJ2-1	TRBV27	CVVSTGTVLYNEQFF
TRBJ2-3	TRBV12-3/TRBV12-4	CASSLQRSDTQYF
TRBJ1-3	TRBV18	CASSPQGQGGNTIYF
TRBJ1-2	TRBV6-5	CATTGGSNYGYTF
TRBJ1-5	TRBV5-1	CASSLQGEGNQPQHF
TRBJ2-1	TRBV19	CASSSPTNEQFF
TRBJ2-7	TRBV30	CAWSGTGSYEQYF
TRBJ1-2	TRBV27	CASSPTVHYGYTF
TRBJ2-7	TRBV11-2	CASSLTGAIINEQYF
TRBJ1-2	TRBV9	CASSVGIDRDYGYTF
TRBJ1-2	TRBV6-4	CASSVGTGPRYGYTF
TRBJ1-2	TRBV6-1	CASSVSGTVGETYGYTF
TRBJ1-2	TRBV28	CASSFRDYGYTF
TRBJ1-5	TRBV29-1	CSVSSGAGPNQPQHF
TRBJ1-2	TRBV28	CASSRTASWDRHNYGYTF